Below are 27 T cell receptor beta chains sequenced from a single sample in a study of cytomegalovirus exposure and HLA in healthy donors. Researchers ran the PCR with 60 Vbeta and 13 Jbeta primers. Assay: immunoSEQ multiplex PCR; the TCRdb copy retains only in-frame clones and omits some. This table holds 65,000 or so clones, about 72% found once. The sequenced material came from PBMCs. The receptors originated from a girl aged 10-17 years in good health and CMV-seropositive.

The J gene is TRBJ1-6, the V gene TRBV30, with TRBD1 matching over 7 bases. The CDR3 covers 12 residues. Germline CDR1 GTSNPN, CDR2 SVGIG (reference sequence). Trimming cost V 5 bases and J 9 bases; bases outside gene matches: 4. CDR3: CAWRRDSSPLHF. CDR3 in DNA: TGTGCCTGGCGACGGGACAGTTCACCCCTCCACTTT.

The chain carries TRBV9 and TRBJ1-2; D not resolved. CDR1 is SGDLS and CDR2 is YYNGEE in the germline V gene. The length of the CDR3 is 13 residues. The germline V and J ends were trimmed by 1 base and 3 bases, with 7 bases remaining between them. CDR3 in amino acids: CASSVNSYYGYTF. The DNA for the CDR3 is TGTGCCAGCAGCGTAAACAGCTACTATGGCTACACCTTC.

The V and J genes are TRBV5-1 and TRBJ2-7; D perhaps matches TRBD1 (7 bases). The V end lost 2 bases, the J end lost 4 bases, and 13 bases lay between the germline ends. Germline values: CDR1 SGHRS, CDR2 YFSETQ. This CDR3 has 14 amino acids. CDR3 bases: TGCGCCAGCAGCTTTTCGACAGGGAGGTACGAGCAGTACTTC. Translated: CASSFSTGRYEQYF. Based on the CDR3 plus reference TRBV5-1 and TRBJ2-7, the full variable domain is KAGVTQTPRYLIKTRGQQVTLSCSPISGHRSVSWYQQTPGQGLQFLFEYFSETQRNKGNFPGRFSGRQFSNSRSEMNVSTLELGDSALYLCASSFSTGRYEQYFGPGTRLTVT.

This clone came up a few times. The chain employs TRBV30 and TRBJ2-3, with 7 bases aligning to TRBD2. Germline loops: CDR1 GTSNPN, CDR2 SVGIG (reference sequence). This CDR3 is built from 15 residues. The trim removed 2 bases at V and 6 bases at J, leaving 11 bases unmatched. The CDR3 bases are TGTGCCTGGAGTCTAATGGCGGGAGCTATTGATACGCAGTATTTT. Its protein product is CAWSLMAGAIDTQYF.

This chain joins TRBV4-3 and TRBJ2-7; 9 bases map to TRBD2. Germline values: CDR1 LGHNA, CDR2 YSLEER. The length of the CDR3 is 14 residues. Trimming took 2 bases from V and 5 from J; bases not matched to a gene: 4. The CDR3 here is CASSQLVAGDEQYF. The CDR3 nucleotides read TGCGCCAGCAGCCAATTAGTAGCGGGAGACGAGCAGTACTTC.

The V and J genes are TRBV27 and TRBJ2-7, with 8 bases identical to TRBD1. V lost 3 bases to trimming and J lost 6 bases; unmatched junction nucleotides: 4. This CDR3 has 13 amino acids. Germline CDR1 is MNHEY and CDR2 is SMNVEV (reference sequence). In DNA, the CDR3 is TGTGCCAGCAGTTTGACAGGGGCGGGCGAGCAGTACTTC. Translation gives CASSLTGAGEQYF.

This chain joins TRBV7-2 and TRBJ2-3, with 7 positions matching TRBD1. V trimming: 5 bases; J trimming: 2 bases; junction bases outside the gene matches: 7. The CDR3 is made up of 15 amino acids. Germline CDR1 and CDR2: SGHTA and FQGNSA. The CDR3 coding sequence is TGTGCCAGCAGCCCAGAGGGACAGTACACAGATACGCAGTATTTT. Translated: CASSPEGQYTDTQYF.

This clone was found a few times. J is TRBJ1-1 and V is TRBV5-6; no definite D call. The CDR3 has 13 residues. Germline lookup yields CDR1 SGHDT and CDR2 YYEEEE. The V and J ends lost 0 bases and 3 bases respectively, with 6 bases between them. The CDR3 sequence: CASSLATHTEAFF. CDR3 DNA: TGTGCCAGCAGCTTGGCTACCCACACTGAAGCTTTCTTT.

V gene TRBV21-1 combines with J gene TRBJ2-7; TRBD2 reflects the table's D call only, with no check against the DNA. TRBV21-1 constitutes a pseudogene. The CDR3 is 15 amino acids. The CDR3: CASSTWGGDIAEQYF. The CDR3 region has the DNA TGTGCCAGCAGCACCTGGGGGGGCGACATTGCCGAGCAGTACTTC.

The rearrangement links TRBV4-1 to TRBJ1-2; TRBD1 might be the D (5 bases). This CDR3 region has 14 residues. The ends were cut back, 4 bases at V and 4 bases at J, with 13 bases in the middle. CDR1 and CDR2 (germline): MGHRA, YSYEKL. In nucleotides, the CDR3 is TGCGCCAGCAGCCCCCAGGGTTTACTCTATGGCTACACCTTC. Translated, it gives CASSPQGLLYGYTF.

The chain joins TRBV2 to TRBJ2-3, with TRBD1 identical over 8 bases. CDR3 length: 15 amino acids. Germline V gene lookup returns CDR1 SNHLY and CDR2 FYNNEI. The V and J ends lost 7 bases and 1 base, in that order; junction bases with no gene match: 7. In nucleotides, the CDR3 is TGTGCCAGCACCCCCTCGGGACAGGGCACAGATACGCAGTATTTT. It yields the protein CASTPSGQGTDTQYF.

The chain has TRBV21-1 and TRBJ2-2; the table's D call, TRBD2, has no DNA check behind it. TRBV21-1 is given as a pseudogene. This CDR3 is 16 amino acids long. This CDR3 reads CASRGGPLPNTGELFF. DNA for the CDR3: TGTGCCAGCAGGGGAGGGCCGCTCCCGAACACCGGGGAGCTGTTTTTT.

This CDR3 reads CASSPRDTNTEAFF. The DNA of the CDR3 is TGTGCCAGCAGTCCAAGGGACACGAACACTGAAGCTTTCTTT. The chain recombines TRBV6-6 with TRBJ1-1; perhaps TRBD1 as D (6 bases). Germline V gene sequence: CDR1 MNHNY, CDR2 SVGAGI (reference sequence). The CDR3 length is 14 residues. V was cut by 5 bases and J by 1 base, with 11 bases left in between.

As DNA, the CDR3 is TGTGCCAGCAGCTATTATTACGAGCAGTACTTC. It specifies CASSYYYEQYF. This chain links TRBV13 with TRBJ2-7; D is unclear. V gave up 4 bases and J gave up 4 bases, with 5 bases separating them. Germline values: CDR1 PRHDT, CDR2 FYEKMQ (reference sequence). The CDR3 spans 11 residues.

The CDR3 bases are TGCAGTGGCGGAGACACAGATACGCAGTATTTT. Protein: CSGGDTDTQYF. The chain is built from TRBV20-1 and TRBJ2-3; D unclear. With 7 bases removed from V and 2 bases from J, the gap between germline ends came to 7 bases. CDR3 length equals 11 residues. CDR1 is DFQATT and CDR2 is SNEGSKA in the germline V gene (reference sequence).

The V call is TRBV15, the J call TRBJ1-2, with TRBD1 matching over 7 bases. CDR3 size: 12 residues. J lost 5 bases, V lost 3 bases, and 0 bases had no gene match. Germline V CDR1 and CDR2: LNHNV, YYDKDF (reference sequence). CDR3 region: CATSRTGYGYTF. In DNA, the CDR3 is TGTGCCACCAGCAGGACAGGGTATGGCTACACCTTC. The whole variable domain, filled in from reference TRBV15 and TRBJ1-2, reads DAMVIQNPRYQVTQFGKPVTLSCSQTLNHNVMYWYQQKSSQAPKLLFHYYDKDFNNEADTPDNFQSRRPNTSFCFLDIRSPGLGDTAMYLCATSRTGYGYTFGSGTRLTVV.

The chain combines TRBV4-2 with TRBJ2-7; a possible D gene is TRBD1 (6 bases). Germline CDR1 reads LGHNA; CDR2 reads YNFKEQ. This CDR3 has 15 residues. V was pared by 3 bases and J by 4 bases, with 16 bases between. The CDR3 spells CASSHEQGAYYEQYF. CDR3 coding DNA: TGTGCCAGCAGCCACGAACAGGGCGCATATTACGAGCAGTACTTC.

The J gene is TRBJ1-3, the V gene TRBV7-6; D is possibly TRBD1 (5 bases). Trimming removed 6 bases at V and 6 bases at J, with 12 bases between. Germline assignment: CDR1 SGHVS and CDR2 FNYEAQ. The CDR3 runs 13 residues. Here the CDR3 reads CASSYRDLNTIYF. Here the CDR3 DNA reads TGTGCCAGCAGTTACCGGGACTTAAACACCATATATTTT.

This clone was counted a few times. CDR3 nucleotides: TGCAGCACTCCGGGACAGGGGGCGTTGGAGACCCAGTACTTC. This sequence encodes CSTPGQGALETQYF. This chain links TRBV29-1 with TRBJ2-5; 12 bases are shared with TRBD1. Germline values: CDR1 SQVTM, CDR2 ANQGSEA. The CDR3 sequence is 14 residues long. After removal of 8 bases from V and 5 bases from J, the junction contained 9 bases not matched to a gene.

The V gene is TRBV13, the J gene TRBJ1-1, with TRBD1 as a possible D gene (6 bases). Germline CDR1 reads PRHDT; CDR2 reads FYEKMQ (reference sequence). The CDR3 sequence is 15 residues long. V was trimmed by 2 bases and J by 3 bases, leaving 13 bases between them. The CDR3 sequence: CASSLKGGLDTEAFF. CDR3 DNA sequence: TGTGCCAGCAGCTTAAAGGGGGGGTTGGACACTGAAGCTTTCTTT.

The chain recombines TRBV14 with TRBJ1-3; D gene uncertain. Germline V gene sequence: CDR1 SGHDN, CDR2 FVKESK. Trimming shortened V by 1 base and J by 14 bases, and 12 bases separated the two germline ends. The CDR3 length is 12 residues. The CDR3 here is CASSQVAGALYF. As DNA, the CDR3 is TGTGCCAGCAGCCAAGTAGCGGGAGCCCTATATTTT. Using reference TRBV14 and TRBJ1-3 for the parts outside the CDR3, the full variable domain is EAGVTQFPSHSVIEKGQTVTLRCDPISGHDNLYWYRRVMGKEIKFLLHFVKESKQDESGMPNNRFLAERTGGTYSTLKVQPAELEDSGVYFCASSQVAGALYFGEGSWLTVV.

There are a few counts of this clone. The rearrangement uses TRBV5-1 and TRBJ2-5; TRBD2 might be the D (7 bases). The DNA end is a closer match to TRBJ2-7, so the J assignment may be wrong. The CDR3 runs to 15 residues. Germline values: CDR1 SGHRS, CDR2 YFSETQ. This CDR3 reads CASSWAVGGAGEQYF. The DNA for the CDR3 is TGCGCCAGCAGCTGGGCGGTAGGGGGGGCGGGCGAGCAGTACTTC.

The chain has TRBV7-6 and TRBJ1-5, with D uncertain. This CDR3 region has 13 residues. The germline CDR1 and CDR2 sequences are SGHVS and FNYEAQ. V was cut by 5 bases and J by 0 bases, with 5 bases left in between. CDR3 amino acids: CASSLSSNQPQHF. The CDR3 nucleotides are TGTGCCAGCAGCCTCAGTAGCAATCAGCCCCAGCATTTT.

This clone was detected a few times. V and J are TRBV5-1 and TRBJ1-1, with a weak D call TRBD1 (6 bases). Deletions cut 5 bases from V and 4 bases from J, with 18 bases between. Germline-derived CDR1 and CDR2 are SGHRS and YFSETQ. The CDR3 contains 15 residues. The CDR3 DNA sequence: TGCGCCAGCAGACCTTCGGGGGGGGCGCGCACTGAAGCTTTCTTT. It specifies CASRPSGGARTEAFF.

DNA for the CDR3: TGTGCCAGCAGCTCGAGGGAGGGCCGCCCTGAAGCTTTCTTT. This sequence encodes CASSSREGRPEAFF. The chain couples TRBV9 to TRBJ1-1; D gene uncertain. Trimming removed 4 bases from V and 6 bases from J, with 16 bases in between. Looked up from germline, CDR1 is SGDLS and CDR2 is YYNGEE. The CDR3 has 14 amino acids.

This chain uses TRBV6-4 with TRBJ2-2; 7 bases align to TRBD1. The CDR3 has 16 amino acids. V shed 0 bases and J 4 bases; nucleotides not matched to a gene: 5. CDR1 MRHNA and CDR2 SNTAGT come from the germline V gene. CDR3: CASSDSPQGRTGELFF. CDR3 in DNA: TGTGCCAGCAGTGACTCCCCACAGGGGCGCACCGGGGAGCTGTTTTTT.

This clone appeared a few times. This chain links TRBV30 with TRBJ2-1; tentatively, D is TRBD2 (6 bases). Germline CDR1 GTSNPN, CDR2 SVGIG (reference sequence). Trimming shortened V by 5 bases and J by 7 bases, and 12 bases separated the two germline ends. This CDR3 is 12 amino acids long. The CDR3 reads CAWGGGANEQFF. CDR3 nucleotides: TGTGCCTGGGGGGGAGGCGCAAATGAGCAGTTCTTC.